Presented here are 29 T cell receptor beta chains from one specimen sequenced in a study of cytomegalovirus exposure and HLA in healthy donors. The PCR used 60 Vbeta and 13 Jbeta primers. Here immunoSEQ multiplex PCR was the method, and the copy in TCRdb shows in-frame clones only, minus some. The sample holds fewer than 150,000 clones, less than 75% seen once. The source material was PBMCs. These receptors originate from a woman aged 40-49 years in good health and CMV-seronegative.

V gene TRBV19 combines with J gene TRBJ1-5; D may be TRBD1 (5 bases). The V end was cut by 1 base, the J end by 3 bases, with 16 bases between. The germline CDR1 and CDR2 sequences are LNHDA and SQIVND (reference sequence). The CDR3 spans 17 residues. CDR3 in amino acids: CASSIGRGQWFNQPQHF. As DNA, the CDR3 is TGTGCCAGTAGTATAGGTAGAGGACAATGGTTCAATCAGCCCCAGCATTTT.

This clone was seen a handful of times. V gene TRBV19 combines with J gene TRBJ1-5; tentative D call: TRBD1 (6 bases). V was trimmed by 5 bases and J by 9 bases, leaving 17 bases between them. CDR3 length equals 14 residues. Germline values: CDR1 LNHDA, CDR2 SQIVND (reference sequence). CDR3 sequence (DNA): TGTGCCAGTAGTTACCCGACAGGCGCTGGGCCCCAGCATTTT. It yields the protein CASSYPTGAGPQHF.

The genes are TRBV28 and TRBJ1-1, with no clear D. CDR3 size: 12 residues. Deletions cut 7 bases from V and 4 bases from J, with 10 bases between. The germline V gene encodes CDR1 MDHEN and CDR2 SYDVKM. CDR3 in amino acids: CASKRSSTEAFF. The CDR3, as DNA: TGTGCCAGCAAAAGGAGTAGCACTGAAGCTTTCTTT.

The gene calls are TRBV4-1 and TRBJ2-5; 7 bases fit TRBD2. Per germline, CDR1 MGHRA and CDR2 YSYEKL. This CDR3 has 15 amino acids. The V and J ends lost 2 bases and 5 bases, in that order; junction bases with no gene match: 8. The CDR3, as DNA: TGCGCCAGCAGCCAACAGACACACGGGGGGGAGACCCAGTACTTC. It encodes CASSQQTHGGETQYF.

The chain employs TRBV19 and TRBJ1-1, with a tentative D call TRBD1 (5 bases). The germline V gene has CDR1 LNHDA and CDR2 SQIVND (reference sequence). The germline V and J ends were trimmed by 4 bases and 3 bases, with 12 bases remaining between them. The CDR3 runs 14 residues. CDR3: CASSKGRRDTEAFF. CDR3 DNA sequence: TGTGCCAGTAGTAAGGGGCGGAGGGACACTGAAGCTTTCTTT.

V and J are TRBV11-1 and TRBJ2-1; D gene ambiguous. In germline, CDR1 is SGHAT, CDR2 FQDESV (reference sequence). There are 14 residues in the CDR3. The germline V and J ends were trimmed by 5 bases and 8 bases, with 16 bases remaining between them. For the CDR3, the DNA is TGTGCCAGCAGCCCCCCGCCGAGATCCGATGAGCAGTTCTTC. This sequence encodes CASSPPPRSDEQFF.

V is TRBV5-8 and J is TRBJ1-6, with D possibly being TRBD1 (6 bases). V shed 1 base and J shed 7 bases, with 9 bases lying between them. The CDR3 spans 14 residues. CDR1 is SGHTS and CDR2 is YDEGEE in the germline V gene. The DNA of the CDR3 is TGTGCCAGCAGCTTGTGGACAGAAAATTCACCCCTCCACTTT. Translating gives CASSLWTENSPLHF.

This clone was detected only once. The CDR3: CASRGAGSMNTEAFF. The CDR3 DNA follows: TGTGCCAGCAGGGGGGCAGGGTCTATGAACACTGAAGCTTTCTTT. The rearrangement joins TRBV7-8 to TRBJ1-1; D may be TRBD1 (6 bases). With 6 bases removed from V and 0 bases from J, the gap between germline ends came to 14 bases. The CDR3 loop spans 15 amino acids. CDR1 and CDR2 from the germline V gene are SGHVS and FQNEAQ.

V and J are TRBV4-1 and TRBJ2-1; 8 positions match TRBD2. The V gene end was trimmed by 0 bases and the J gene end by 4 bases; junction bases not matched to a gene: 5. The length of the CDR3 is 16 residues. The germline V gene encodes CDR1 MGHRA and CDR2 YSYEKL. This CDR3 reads CASSQEGLAGYNEQFF. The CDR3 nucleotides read TGCGCCAGCAGCCAAGAAGGCCTAGCGGGTTACAATGAGCAGTTCTTC.

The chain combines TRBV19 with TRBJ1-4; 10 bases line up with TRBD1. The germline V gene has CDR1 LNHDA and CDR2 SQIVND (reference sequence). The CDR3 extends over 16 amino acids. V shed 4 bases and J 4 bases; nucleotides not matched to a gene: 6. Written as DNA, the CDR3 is TGTGCCAGTAGTAGCCGACAGGGGGCGATTAATGAAAAACTGTTTTTT. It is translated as CASSSRQGAINEKLFF.

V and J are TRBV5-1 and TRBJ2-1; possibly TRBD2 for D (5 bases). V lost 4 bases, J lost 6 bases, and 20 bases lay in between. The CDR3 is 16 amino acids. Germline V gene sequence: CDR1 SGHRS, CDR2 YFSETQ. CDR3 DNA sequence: TGCGCCAGCAGCCCGGACGGGGTAATCCCTTCCAATGAGCAGTTCTTC. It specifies CASSPDGVIPSNEQFF.

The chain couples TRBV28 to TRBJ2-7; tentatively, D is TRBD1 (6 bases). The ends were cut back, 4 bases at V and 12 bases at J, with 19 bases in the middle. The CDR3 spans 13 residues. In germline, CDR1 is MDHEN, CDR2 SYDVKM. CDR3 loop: CASSSHGQSSMYF. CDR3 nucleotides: TGTGCCAGCAGTTCCCATGGACAGTCTTCCATGTACTTC. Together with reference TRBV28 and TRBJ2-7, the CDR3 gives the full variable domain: DVKVTQSSRYLVKRTGEKVFLECVQDMDHENMFWYRQDPGLGLRLIYFSYDVKMKEKGDIPEGYSVSREKKERFSLILESASTNQTSMYLCASSSHGQSSMYFGPGTRLTVT.

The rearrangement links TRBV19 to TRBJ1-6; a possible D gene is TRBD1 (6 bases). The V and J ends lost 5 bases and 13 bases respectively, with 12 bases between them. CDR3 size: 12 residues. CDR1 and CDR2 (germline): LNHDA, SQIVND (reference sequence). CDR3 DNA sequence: TGTGCCAGTAGTCCTCAGGGGTGGCCCCTCCACTTT. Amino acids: CASSPQGWPLHF.

The CDR3 bases are TGTGCCATCGCGGCAGGGGAGTCCACCGGGGAGCTGTTTTTT. This gives the protein CAIAAGESTGELFF. This chain connects TRBV10-3 to TRBJ2-2; a possible D gene is TRBD1 (6 bases). The germline V gene encodes CDR1 ENHRY and CDR2 SYGVKD. This CDR3 comprises 14 residues. V lost 8 bases, J lost 4 bases, and 14 bases lay in between.

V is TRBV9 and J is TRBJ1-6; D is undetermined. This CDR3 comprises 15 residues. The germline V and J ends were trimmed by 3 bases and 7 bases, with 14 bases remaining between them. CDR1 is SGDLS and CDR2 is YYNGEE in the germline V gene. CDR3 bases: TGTGCCAGCAGCGCCCCAGCGGACCCGAATTCACCCCTCCACTTT. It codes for CASSAPADPNSPLHF.

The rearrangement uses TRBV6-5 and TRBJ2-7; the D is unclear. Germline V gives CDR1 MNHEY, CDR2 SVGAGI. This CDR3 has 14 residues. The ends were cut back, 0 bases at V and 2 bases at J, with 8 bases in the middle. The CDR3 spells CASSYSMATYEQYF. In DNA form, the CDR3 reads TGTGCCAGCAGTTACTCGATGGCCACCTACGAGCAGTACTTC.

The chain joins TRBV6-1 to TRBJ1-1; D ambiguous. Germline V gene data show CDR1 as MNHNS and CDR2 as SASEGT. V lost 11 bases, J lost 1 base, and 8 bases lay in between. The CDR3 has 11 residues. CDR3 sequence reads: CAGRRNTEAFF. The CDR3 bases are TGTGCCGGGAGAAGGAACACTGAAGCTTTCTTT.

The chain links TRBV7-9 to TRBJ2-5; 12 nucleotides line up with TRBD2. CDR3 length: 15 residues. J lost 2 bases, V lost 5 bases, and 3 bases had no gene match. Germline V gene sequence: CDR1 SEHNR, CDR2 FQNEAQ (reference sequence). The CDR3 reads CASSPGLAGQETQYF. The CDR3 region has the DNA TGTGCCAGCAGCCCCGGACTAGCGGGGCAAGAGACCCAGTACTTC.

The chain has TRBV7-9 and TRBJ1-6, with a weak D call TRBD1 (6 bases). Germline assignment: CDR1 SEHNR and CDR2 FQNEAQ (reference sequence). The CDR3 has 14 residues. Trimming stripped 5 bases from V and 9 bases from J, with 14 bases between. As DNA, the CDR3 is TGTGCCAGCAGCCCCACAGGGCTGGGTTCACCCCTCCACTTT. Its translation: CASSPTGLGSPLHF.

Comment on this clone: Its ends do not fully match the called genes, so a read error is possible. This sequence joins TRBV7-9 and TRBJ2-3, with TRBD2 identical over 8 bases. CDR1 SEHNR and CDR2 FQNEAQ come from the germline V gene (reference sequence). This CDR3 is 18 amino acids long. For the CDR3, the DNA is TGTGCCAGCACCTTACGGCTAGCGGGTCTCTCTAGCACAGATACGCAGTATTTT. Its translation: CASTLRLAGLSSTDTQYF. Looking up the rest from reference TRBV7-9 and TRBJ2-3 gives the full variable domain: DTGVSQNPRHKITKRGQNVTFRCDPISEHNRLYWYRQTLGQGPEFLTYFQNEAQLEKSRLLSDRFSAERPKGSFSTLEIQRTEQGDSAMYLCASTLRLAGLSSTDTQYFGPGTRLTVL.

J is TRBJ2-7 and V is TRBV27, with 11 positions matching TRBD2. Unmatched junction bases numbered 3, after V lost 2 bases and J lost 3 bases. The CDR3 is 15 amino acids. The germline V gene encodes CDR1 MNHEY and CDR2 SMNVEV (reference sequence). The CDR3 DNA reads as TGTGCCAGCAGTTTAGGACTAGCGGGCTACTACGAGCAGTACTTC. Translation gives CASSLGLAGYYEQYF.

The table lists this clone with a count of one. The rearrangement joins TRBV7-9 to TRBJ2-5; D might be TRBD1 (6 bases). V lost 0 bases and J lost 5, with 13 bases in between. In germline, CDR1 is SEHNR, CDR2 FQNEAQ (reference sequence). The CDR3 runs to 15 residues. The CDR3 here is CASSLAQGRGETQYF. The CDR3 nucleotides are TGTGCCAGCAGCTTAGCACAGGGTCGCGGGGAGACCCAGTACTTC. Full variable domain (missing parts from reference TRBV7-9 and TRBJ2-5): DTGVSQNPRHKITKRGQNVTFRCDPISEHNRLYWYRQTLGQGPEFLTYFQNEAQLEKSRLLSDRFSAERPKGSFSTLEIQRTEQGDSAMYLCASSLAQGRGETQYFGPGTRLLVL.

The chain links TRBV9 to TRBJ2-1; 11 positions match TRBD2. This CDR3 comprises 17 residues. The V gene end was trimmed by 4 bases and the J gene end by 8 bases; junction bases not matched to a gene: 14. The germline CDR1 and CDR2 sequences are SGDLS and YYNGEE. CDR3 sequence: CASSPRVQLAGAHEQFF. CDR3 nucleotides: TGTGCCAGCAGCCCCCGCGTCCAACTAGCGGGAGCCCATGAGCAGTTCTTC.

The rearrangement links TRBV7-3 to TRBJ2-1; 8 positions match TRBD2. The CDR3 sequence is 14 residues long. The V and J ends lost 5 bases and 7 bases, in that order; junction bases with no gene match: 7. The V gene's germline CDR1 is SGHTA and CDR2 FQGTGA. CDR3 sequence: CASSPNREGNEQFF. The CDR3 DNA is TGTGCCAGCAGCCCAAACCGGGAGGGAAATGAGCAGTTCTTC.

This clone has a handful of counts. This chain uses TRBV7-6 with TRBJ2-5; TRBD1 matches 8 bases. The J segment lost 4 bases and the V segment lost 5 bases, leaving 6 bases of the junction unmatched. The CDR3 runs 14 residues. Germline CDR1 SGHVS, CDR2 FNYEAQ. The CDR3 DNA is TGTGCCAGCAGCGTGACAGGGGAACGAGAGACCCAGTACTTC. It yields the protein CASSVTGERETQYF.

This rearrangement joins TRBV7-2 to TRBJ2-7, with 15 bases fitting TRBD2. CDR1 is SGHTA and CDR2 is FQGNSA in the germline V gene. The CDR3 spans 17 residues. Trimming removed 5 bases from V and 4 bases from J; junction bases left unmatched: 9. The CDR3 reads CASSRGLAGGPLYEQYF. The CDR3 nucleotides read TGTGCCAGCAGCCGAGGACTAGCGGGAGGGCCTTTATACGAGCAGTACTTC. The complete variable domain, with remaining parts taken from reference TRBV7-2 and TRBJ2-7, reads GAGVSQSPSNKVTEKGKDVELRCDPISGHTALYWYRQSLGQGLEFLIYFQGNSAPDKSGLPSDRFSAERTGGSVSTLTIQRTQQEDSAVYLCASSRGLAGGPLYEQYFGPGTRLTVT.

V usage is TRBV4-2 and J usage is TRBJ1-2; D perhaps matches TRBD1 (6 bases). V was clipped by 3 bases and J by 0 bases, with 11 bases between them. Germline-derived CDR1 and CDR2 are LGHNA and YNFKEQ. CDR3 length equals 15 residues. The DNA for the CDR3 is TGTGCCAGCAGCCAGGGGGACAAACCTAACTATGGCTACACCTTC. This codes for CASSQGDKPNYGYTF.

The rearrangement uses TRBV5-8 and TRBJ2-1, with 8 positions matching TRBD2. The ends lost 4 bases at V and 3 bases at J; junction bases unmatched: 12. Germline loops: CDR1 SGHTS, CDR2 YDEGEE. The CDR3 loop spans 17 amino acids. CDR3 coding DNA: TGTGCCAGCAGCGACCTTGGGGTAGCGGGGTTCTACAATGAGCAGTTCTTC. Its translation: CASSDLGVAGFYNEQFF.

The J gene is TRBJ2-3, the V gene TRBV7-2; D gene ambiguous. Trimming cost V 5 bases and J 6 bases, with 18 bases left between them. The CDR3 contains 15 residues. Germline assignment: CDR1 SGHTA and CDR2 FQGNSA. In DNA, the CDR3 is TGTGCCAGCAGCCCCCTCTTTGTTGCGTCCGATACGCAGTATTTT. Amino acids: CASSPLFVASDTQYF. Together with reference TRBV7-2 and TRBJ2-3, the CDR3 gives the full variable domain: GAGVSQSPSNKVTEKGKDVELRCDPISGHTALYWYRQSLGQGLEFLIYFQGNSAPDKSGLPSDRFSAERTGGSVSTLTIQRTQQEDSAVYLCASSPLFVASDTQYFGPGTRLTVL.